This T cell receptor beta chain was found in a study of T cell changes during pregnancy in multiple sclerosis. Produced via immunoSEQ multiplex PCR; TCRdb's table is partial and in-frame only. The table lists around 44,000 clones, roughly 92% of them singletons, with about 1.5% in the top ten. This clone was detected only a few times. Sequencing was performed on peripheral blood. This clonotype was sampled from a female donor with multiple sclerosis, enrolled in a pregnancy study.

The CDR3 spells CASSEPSGRRGDEQFF. In nucleotides, the CDR3 is TGTGCCAGCAGTGAACCGAGCGGGAGGAGGGGGGATGAGCAGTTCTTC. The rearrangement links TRBV6-1 to TRBJ2-1; 9 bases are a match to TRBD2. J lost 8 bases, V lost 2 bases, and 10 bases had no gene match. From germline, CDR1 is MNHNS and CDR2 SASEGT. The CDR3 totals 16 residues.